Presented here are 9 T cell receptor beta chains from one specimen sequenced in a study of blood T cell repertoires in COVID-19. Clones were read by immunoSEQ multiplex PCR, and TCRdb kept only the in-frame ones, dropping some. The table lists over 150,000 clones, 80% to 90% of them singletons. Sequenced material: peripheral blood. These receptors were taken from a woman aged 55-69 years with COVID-19, enrolled during active disease.

Only one count was recorded for this clone. The chain links TRBV14 to TRBJ2-5; the match to TRBD2 covers 10 bases. Trimming took 5 bases from V and 2 from J; bases not matched to a gene: 8. Looked up from germline, CDR1 is SGHDN and CDR2 is FVKESK. The CDR3 is 16 amino acids. The CDR3 reads CASSMPWTSGQETQYF. The CDR3 DNA follows: TGTGCCAGCAGCATGCCCTGGACTAGCGGACAAGAGACCCAGTACTTC.

The rearrangement links TRBV6-5 to TRBJ1-4; a possible D gene is TRBD1 (5 bases). V lost 0 bases to trimming and J lost 4 bases, with 12 bases between them. There are 16 residues in the CDR3. Germline V gives CDR1 MNHEY, CDR2 SVGAGI. The DNA of the CDR3 is TGTGCCAGCAGTTACTCGAATCAGGGTCGTAATGAAAAACTGTTTTTT. This encodes CASSYSNQGRNEKLFF.

This rearrangement joins TRBV19 to TRBJ2-2, with D unclear. The CDR3 length is 14 residues. Germline V gives CDR1 LNHDA, CDR2 SQIVND (reference sequence). Trimming took off 1 base at V and 3 bases at J, with 6 bases between the two ends. The CDR3 loop is CASSIVIYTGELFF. CDR3 coding DNA: TGTGCCAGTAGTATAGTAATATACACCGGGGAGCTGTTTTTT.

V is TRBV10-1 and J is TRBJ2-7; 7 bases align to TRBD2. Germline assignment: CDR1 WNHNN and CDR2 SYGVQD (reference sequence). CDR3 size: 13 residues. Unmatched junction bases numbered 9, after V lost 7 bases and J lost 6 bases. For the CDR3, the DNA is TGCGCCAGCAAAATCCCTAGCGGCGGCGAGCAGTACTTC. The encoded protein is CASKIPSGGEQYF.

This clone was seen just once. The rearrangement links TRBV7-9 to TRBJ1-5, with 7 bases fitting TRBD1. The J segment lost 3 bases and the V segment lost 2 bases, leaving 13 bases of the junction unmatched. The CDR3 totals 18 residues. Germline V gives CDR1 SEHNR, CDR2 FQNEAQ (reference sequence). The CDR3 is CASSLQGGAVPPNQPQHF. The CDR3, as DNA: TGTGCCAGCAGCTTACAGGGGGGCGCGGTTCCCCCCAATCAGCCCCAGCATTTT.

This clone was found a few times. The DNA of the CDR3 is TGTGCCAGCTCCCCGATGACAAGGAACACTGAAGCTTTCTTT. It encodes CASSPMTRNTEAFF. V gene TRBV18 combines with J gene TRBJ1-1; no reliable D call. CDR1 and CDR2 from the germline V gene are KGHSH and LQKENI. The CDR3 sequence is 14 residues long. Trimming shortened V by 6 bases and J by 1 base, and 12 bases separated the two germline ends.

This rearrangement joins TRBV6-5 to TRBJ1-1, with D possibly TRBD1 on 5 matching bases. The germline CDR1 and CDR2 sequences are MNHEY and SVGAGI. V was clipped by 2 bases and J by 0 bases, with 7 bases between them. The CDR3 length is 14 residues. The CDR3 nucleotides read TGTGCCAGCAGTTACGACAGCATGAACACTGAAGCTTTCTTT. This translates into CASSYDSMNTEAFF.

The V call is TRBV30, the J call TRBJ1-6; no definite D call. The V gene's germline CDR1 is GTSNPN and CDR2 SVGIG (reference sequence). This CDR3 has 16 amino acids. With 2 bases removed from V and 6 bases from J, the gap between germline ends came to 17 bases. DNA of the CDR3: TGTGCCTGGAGTCCAGCGGTAAGGATTCCTAATTCACCCCTCCACTTT. It translates to CAWSPAVRIPNSPLHF.

CDR3 sequence: CASSLARTGELYYTF. CDR3 nucleotides: TGTGCCAGCAGCTTAGCCCGGACAGGGGAATTGTACTACACCTTC. The chain is built from TRBV7-9 and TRBJ1-2; 9 bases are a match to TRBD1. The V gene's germline CDR1 is SEHNR and CDR2 FQNEAQ (reference sequence). The CDR3 has 15 residues. V dropped 0 bases and J dropped 10; count of bases not matched to a gene: 9.